The TCR beta chain described here comes from a study of cytomegalovirus exposure and HLA in healthy donors. Only in-frame clones appear in the TCRdb table, and some are missing; sequencing was by immunoSEQ multiplex PCR. The sample consists of fewer than 150,000 clones, more than 75% of them appearing once. As for this clone: No antigen is known for it.

V lost 5 bases and J 0 bases, leaving 13 bases between the germline ends. The CDR3 has 16 residues. Germline V gives CDR1 LNHDA, CDR2 SQIVND (reference sequence). Study conclusions and caveats: Cytomegalovirus-associated status was assigned to about 150 TCR beta chains.

This sequence was found in a man between 18 and 35 years old in good health and CMV-seronegative. V gene TRBV19 combines with J gene TRBJ1-4; maybe TRBD1 (5 bases). The sequenced material came from PBMCs. CDR3 amino acids: CASSPTGGATNEKLFF. The CDR3 bases are TGTGCCAGTAGTCCAACGGGGGGGGCAACTAATGAAAAACTGTTTTTT.